A single sample is the source of the 2 T cell receptor beta chains below, sequenced in a study of cytomegalovirus exposure and HLA in healthy donors. Primers: 60 Vbeta forward and 13 Jbeta reverse. Produced via immunoSEQ multiplex PCR; TCRdb's table is partial and in-frame only. The sample has roughly 120,000 clones, around 64% seen once; the top ten hold roughly 2%. Specimen: PBMCs. The receptors originated from a woman aged 30 to 39 in good health and CMV-seronegative.

The chain has TRBV28 and TRBJ1-2; TRBD1 matches 8 bases. Germline V gives CDR1 MDHEN, CDR2 SYDVKM. This CDR3 region has 14 residues. V shed 4 bases and J 4 bases; nucleotides not matched to a gene: 5. CDR3 sequence reads: CASSWTGRGYGYTF. The CDR3 DNA sequence: TGTGCCAGCAGTTGGACAGGGAGGGGCTATGGCTACACCTTC.

V usage is TRBV29-1 and J usage is TRBJ1-1; D uncertain. The length of the CDR3 is 13 residues. Trimming shortened V by 0 bases and J by 5 bases, and 10 bases separated the two germline ends. Germline CDR1 reads SQVTM; CDR2 reads ANQGSEA. CDR3: CSVEDGYRTEAFF. For the CDR3, the DNA is TGCAGCGTTGAAGACGGCTACAGAACTGAAGCTTTCTTT.